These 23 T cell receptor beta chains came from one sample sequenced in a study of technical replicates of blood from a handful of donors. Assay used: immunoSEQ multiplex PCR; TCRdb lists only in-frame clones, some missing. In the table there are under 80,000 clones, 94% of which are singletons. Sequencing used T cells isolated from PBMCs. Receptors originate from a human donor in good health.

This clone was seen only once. DNA for the CDR3: TGTGCCAGCAGAGCCCCGGGACAGCAGTCCTACGAGCAGTACTTC. Translating gives CASRAPGQQSYEQYF. This chain joins TRBV6-5 and TRBJ2-7; 7 positions match TRBD1. Germline V gives CDR1 MNHEY, CDR2 SVGAGI. There are 15 residues in the CDR3. The V segment lost 6 bases and the J segment 1 base; nucleotides outside the gene matches: 9.

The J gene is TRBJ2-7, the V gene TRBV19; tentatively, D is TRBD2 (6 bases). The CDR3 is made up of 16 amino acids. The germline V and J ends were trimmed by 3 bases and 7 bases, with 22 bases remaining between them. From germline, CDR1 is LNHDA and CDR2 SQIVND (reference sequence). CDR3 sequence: CASSIRSGLQPPEQYF. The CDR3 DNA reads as TGTGCCAGTAGTATTAGGTCGGGACTCCAACCTCCTGAGCAGTACTTC. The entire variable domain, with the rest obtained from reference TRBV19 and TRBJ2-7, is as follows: DGGITQSPKYLFRKEGQNVTLSCEQNLNHDAMYWYRQDPGQGLRLIYYSQIVNDFQKGDIAEGYSVSREKKESFPLTVTSAQKNPTAFYLCASSIRSGLQPPEQYFGPGTRLTVT.

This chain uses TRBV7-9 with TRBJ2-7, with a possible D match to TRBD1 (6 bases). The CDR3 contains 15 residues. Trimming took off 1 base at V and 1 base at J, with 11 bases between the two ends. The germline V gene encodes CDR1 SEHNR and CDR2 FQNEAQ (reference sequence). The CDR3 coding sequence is TGTGCCAGCAGCTTAGAATGGGACAAATCCTACGAGCAGTACTTC. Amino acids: CASSLEWDKSYEQYF.

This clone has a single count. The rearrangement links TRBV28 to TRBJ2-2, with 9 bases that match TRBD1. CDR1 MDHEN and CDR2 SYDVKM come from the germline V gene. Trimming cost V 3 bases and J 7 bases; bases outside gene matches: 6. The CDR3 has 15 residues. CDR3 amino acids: CASSLRDRVGGELFF. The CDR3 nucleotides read TGTGCCAGCAGTTTGAGGGACAGGGTTGGCGGGGAGCTGTTTTTT.

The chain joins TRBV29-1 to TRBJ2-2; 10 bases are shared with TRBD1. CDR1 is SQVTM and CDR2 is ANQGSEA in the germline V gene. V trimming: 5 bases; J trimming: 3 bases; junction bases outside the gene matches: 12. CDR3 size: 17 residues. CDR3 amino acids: CSVRGTGVFFDTGELFF. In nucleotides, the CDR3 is TGCAGCGTTAGAGGGACAGGGGTATTTTTTGACACCGGGGAGCTGTTTTTT.

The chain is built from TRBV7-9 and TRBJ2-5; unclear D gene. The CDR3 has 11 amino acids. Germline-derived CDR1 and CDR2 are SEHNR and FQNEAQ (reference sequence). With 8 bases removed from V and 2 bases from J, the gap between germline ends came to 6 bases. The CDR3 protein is CASAEQETQYF. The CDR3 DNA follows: TGTGCCAGCGCGGAGCAAGAGACCCAGTACTTC.

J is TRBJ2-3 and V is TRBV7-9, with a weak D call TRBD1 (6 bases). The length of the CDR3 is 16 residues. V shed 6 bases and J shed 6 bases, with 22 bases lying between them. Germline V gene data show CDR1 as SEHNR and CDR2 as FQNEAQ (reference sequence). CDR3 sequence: CASSLTGTPQADTQYF. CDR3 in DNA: TGTGCCAGCAGTCTTACCGGGACACCCCAAGCGGATACGCAGTATTTT.

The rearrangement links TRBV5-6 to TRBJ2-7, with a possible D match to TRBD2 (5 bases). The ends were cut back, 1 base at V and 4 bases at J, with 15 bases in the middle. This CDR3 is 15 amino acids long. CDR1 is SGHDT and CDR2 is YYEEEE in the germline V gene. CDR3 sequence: CASSLRPRDLYEQYF. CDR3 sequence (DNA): TGTGCCAGCAGCTTGAGGCCGAGGGATTTATACGAGCAGTACTTC.

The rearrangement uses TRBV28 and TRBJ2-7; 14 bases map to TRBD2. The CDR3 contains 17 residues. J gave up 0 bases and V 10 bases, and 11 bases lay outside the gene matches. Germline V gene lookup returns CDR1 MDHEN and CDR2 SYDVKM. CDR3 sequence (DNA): TGTGCCACCGTGGGACTAGCGGGAGACCGGAGCTCCTACGAGCAGTACTTC. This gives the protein CATVGLAGDRSSYEQYF.

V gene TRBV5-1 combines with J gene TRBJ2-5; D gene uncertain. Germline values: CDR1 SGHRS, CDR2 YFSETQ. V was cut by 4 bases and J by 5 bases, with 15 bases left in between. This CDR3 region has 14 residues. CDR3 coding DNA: TGCGCCAGCAGCGCGAGCTCGAGGTCGGAGACCCAGTACTTC. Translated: CASSASSRSETQYF.

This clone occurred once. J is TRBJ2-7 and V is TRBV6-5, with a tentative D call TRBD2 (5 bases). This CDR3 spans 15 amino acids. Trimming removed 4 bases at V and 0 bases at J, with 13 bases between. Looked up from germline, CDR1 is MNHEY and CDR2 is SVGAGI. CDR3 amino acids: CASSSGLSGSYEQYF. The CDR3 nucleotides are TGTGCCAGCAGTTCCGGACTCTCTGGCTCCTACGAGCAGTACTTC.

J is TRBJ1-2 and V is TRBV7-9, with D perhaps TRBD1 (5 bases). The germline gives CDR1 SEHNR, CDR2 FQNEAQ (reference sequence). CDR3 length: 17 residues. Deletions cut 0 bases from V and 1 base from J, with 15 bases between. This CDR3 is CASSLAAGTGRNYGYTF. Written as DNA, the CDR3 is TGTGCCAGCAGCTTAGCGGCGGGGACCGGCCGTAACTATGGCTACACCTTC.

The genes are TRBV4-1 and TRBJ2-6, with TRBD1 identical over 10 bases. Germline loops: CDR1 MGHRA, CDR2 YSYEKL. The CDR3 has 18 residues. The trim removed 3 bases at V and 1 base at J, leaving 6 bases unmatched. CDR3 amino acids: CASSQGGQGPSGANVLTF. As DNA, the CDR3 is TGCGCCAGCAGCCAGGGGGGACAGGGGCCATCTGGGGCCAACGTCCTGACTTTC.

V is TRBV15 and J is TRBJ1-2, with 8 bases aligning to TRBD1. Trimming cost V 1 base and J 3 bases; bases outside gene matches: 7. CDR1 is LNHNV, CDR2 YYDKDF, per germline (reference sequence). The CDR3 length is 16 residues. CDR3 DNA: TGTGCCACCAGCAGAGGGTGGACAGGGCAGGACTATGGCTACACCTTC. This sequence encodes CATSRGWTGQDYGYTF.

The CDR3 sequence is CASSQGWGTGNQETQYF. As DNA, the CDR3 is TGTGCCAGCAGCCAAGGTTGGGGGACAGGGAACCAAGAGACCCAGTACTTC. The V and J genes are TRBV14 and TRBJ2-5; TRBD1 agrees at 9 bases. The V gene end was trimmed by 1 base and the J gene end by 0 bases; junction bases not matched to a gene: 6. In germline, CDR1 is SGHDN, CDR2 FVKESK. This CDR3 is 17 amino acids long.

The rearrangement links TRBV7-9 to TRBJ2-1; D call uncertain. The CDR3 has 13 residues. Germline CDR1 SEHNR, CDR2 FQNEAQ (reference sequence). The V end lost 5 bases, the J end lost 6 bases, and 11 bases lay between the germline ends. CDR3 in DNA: TGTGCCAGCAGCCTTTATAGCCGCAATGAGCAGTTCTTC. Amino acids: CASSLYSRNEQFF.

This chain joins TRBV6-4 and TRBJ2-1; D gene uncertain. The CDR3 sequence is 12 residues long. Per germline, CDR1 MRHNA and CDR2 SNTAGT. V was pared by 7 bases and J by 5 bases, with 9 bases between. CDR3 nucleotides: TGTGCCAGCAATTCCCCAGACAATGAGCAGTTCTTC. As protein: CASNSPDNEQFF.

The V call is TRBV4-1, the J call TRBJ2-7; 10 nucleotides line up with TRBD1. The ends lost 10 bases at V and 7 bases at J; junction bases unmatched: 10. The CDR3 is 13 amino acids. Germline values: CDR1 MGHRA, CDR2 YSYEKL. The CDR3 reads CATSEWTGGEQYF. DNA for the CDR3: TGCGCCACCTCAGAATGGACAGGGGGAGAGCAGTACTTC.

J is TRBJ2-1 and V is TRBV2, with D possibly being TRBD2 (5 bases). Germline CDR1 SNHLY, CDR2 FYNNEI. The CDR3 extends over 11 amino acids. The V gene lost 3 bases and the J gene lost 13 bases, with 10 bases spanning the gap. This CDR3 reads CASSDSREQFF. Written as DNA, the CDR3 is TGTGCCAGCAGTGATAGCCGGGAACAGTTCTTC.

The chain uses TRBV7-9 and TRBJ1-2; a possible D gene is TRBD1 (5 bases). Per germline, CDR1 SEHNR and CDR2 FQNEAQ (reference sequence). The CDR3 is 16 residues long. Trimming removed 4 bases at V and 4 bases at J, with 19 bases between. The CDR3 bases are TGTGCCAGCAGCTCTAGGGGAGCGGGAGCTGGCTATGGCTACACCTTC. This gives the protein CASSSRGAGAGYGYTF.

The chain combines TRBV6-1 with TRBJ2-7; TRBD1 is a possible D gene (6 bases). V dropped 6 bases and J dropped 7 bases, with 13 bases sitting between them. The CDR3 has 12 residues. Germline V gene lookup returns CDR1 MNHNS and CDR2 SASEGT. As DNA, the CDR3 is TGTGCCAGCAGGCCGGGACATCTAGAGCAGTACTTC. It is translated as CASRPGHLEQYF.

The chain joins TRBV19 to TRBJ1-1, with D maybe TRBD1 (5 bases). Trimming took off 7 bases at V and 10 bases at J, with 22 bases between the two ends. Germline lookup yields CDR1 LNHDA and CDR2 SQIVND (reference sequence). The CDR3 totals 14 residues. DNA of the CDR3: TGTGCCAGTACCGATGGGGCCTTAGAAAAACGAGCTTTCTTT. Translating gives CASTDGALEKRAFF.

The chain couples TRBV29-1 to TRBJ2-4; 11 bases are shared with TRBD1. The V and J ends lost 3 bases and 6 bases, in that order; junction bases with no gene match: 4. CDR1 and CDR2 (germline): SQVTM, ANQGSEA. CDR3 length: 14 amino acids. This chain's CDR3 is CSVDLGQGGNIQYF. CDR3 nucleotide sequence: TGCAGCGTTGATTTGGGACAGGGGGGAAACATTCAGTACTTC.